One and the same sample provided the 15 T cell receptor beta chains below, sequenced in a study of control samples from healthy donors and cancer patients. Here immunoSEQ multiplex PCR was the method, and the copy in TCRdb shows in-frame clones only, minus some. This table has approximately 180,000 clones, approximately 91% appearing once. The sample consisted of blood. These TCRs come from a woman between 40 and 50 years old in good health.

The chain has TRBV19 and TRBJ1-4, with D hard to call. Germline-derived CDR1 and CDR2 are LNHDA and SQIVND (reference sequence). V was pared by 4 bases and J by 4 bases, with 10 bases between. This CDR3 contains 14 residues. CDR3 protein: CASSKVDGNEKLFF. CDR3 coding DNA: TGTGCCAGTAGTAAGGTTGACGGTAATGAAAAACTGTTTTTT.

The V and J genes are TRBV6-6 and TRBJ2-2, with TRBD2 as a possible D gene (5 bases). Germline V gene sequence: CDR1 MNHNY, CDR2 SVGAGI (reference sequence). Trimming stripped 5 bases from V and 2 bases from J, with 12 bases between. The CDR3 sequence is 15 residues long. The CDR3, as DNA: TGTGCCAGCAGTCCATCCCGGACTAACACCGGGGAGCTGTTTTTT. Its protein product is CASSPSRTNTGELFF.

The chain links TRBV5-1 to TRBJ1-6; maybe TRBD1 (5 bases). Deletions cut 3 bases from V and 6 bases from J, with 13 bases between. The CDR3 totals 15 residues. Per germline, CDR1 SGHRS and CDR2 YFSETQ. The CDR3 DNA is TGCGCCAGCAGCTGGGACCCCAAGCTTAATTCACCCCTCCACTTT. Amino acid sequence: CASSWDPKLNSPLHF.

This chain joins TRBV2 and TRBJ1-1; maybe TRBD1 (5 bases). CDR1 is SNHLY and CDR2 is FYNNEI in the germline V gene. Trimming pared 10 bases from V and 5 bases from J, leaving 11 bases between. This CDR3 has 11 residues. The CDR3 sequence: CANLRGTEAFF. The CDR3 DNA follows: TGTGCCAACTTACGGGGGACTGAAGCTTTCTTT.

The CDR3 reads CASSDQAYEQYF. The CDR3 coding sequence is TGTGCCAGCAGCGACCAAGCCTACGAGCAGTACTTC. The rearrangement uses TRBV6-5 and TRBJ2-7; D remains unclear. The CDR3 is 12 amino acids. CDR1 is MNHEY, CDR2 SVGAGI, per germline. V gave up 6 bases and J gave up 2 bases, with 8 bases separating them.

The V and J genes are TRBV7-2 and TRBJ2-3; weak D call: TRBD1 (5 bases). Germline CDR1 reads SGHTA; CDR2 reads FQGNSA. This CDR3 region has 14 residues. The V end was cut by 4 bases, the J end by 3 bases, with 11 bases between. As DNA, the CDR3 is TGTGCCAGCAGCTCCTATGGGGCAACAGATACGCAGTATTTT. Protein: CASSSYGATDTQYF.

V and J are TRBV19 and TRBJ1-1; D call uncertain. The CDR3 has 12 amino acids. The germline V gene has CDR1 LNHDA and CDR2 SQIVND (reference sequence). The V end was cut by 6 bases, the J end by 3 bases, with 8 bases between. This chain's CDR3 is CASRGWDTEAFF. CDR3 coding DNA: TGTGCCAGTAGGGGGTGGGACACTGAAGCTTTCTTT.

The J gene is TRBJ1-5, the V gene TRBV3-1 (or the pseudogene TRBV3-2); tentative D call: TRBD1 (5 bases). The CDR3 length is 13 residues. Trimming cost V 0 bases and J 10 bases, with 10 bases left between them. Germline V gene lookup returns CDR1 LGHDT and CDR2 YNNKEL (reference sequence). The CDR3 sequence: CASSQDGGSPQHF. CDR3 in DNA: TGTGCCAGCAGCCAAGATGGGGGATCCCCCCAGCATTTT.

The chain is built from TRBV5-4 and TRBJ2-3; possible D gene TRBD2, 5 bases. Trimming took off 6 bases at V and 1 base at J, with 15 bases between the two ends. CDR1 SGHNT and CDR2 YYREEE come from the germline V gene (reference sequence). The CDR3 runs to 15 residues. The CDR3 nucleotides are TGTGCCAGCACCCCAACGGCGGGCGGCACAGATACGCAGTATTTT. This gives the protein CASTPTAGGTDTQYF.

This clone was seen only once. CDR3 in amino acids: CATRHERTDPLWGSTF. The CDR3 DNA follows: TGTGCCACCAGACACGAACGGACGGACCCTCTTTGGGGTTCGACCTTC. The chain employs TRBV15 and TRBJ1-2; D unresolved. This CDR3 spans 16 amino acids. V was trimmed by 6 bases and J by 14 bases, leaving 31 bases between them. Germline assignment: CDR1 LNHNV and CDR2 YYDKDF (reference sequence).

The V gene is TRBV6-1, the J gene TRBJ2-7; 7 nucleotides align to TRBD1. V dropped 1 base and J dropped 1; count of bases not matched to a gene: 1. From germline, CDR1 is MNHNS and CDR2 SASEGT. This CDR3 spans 14 amino acids. This CDR3 reads CASSEVDRSYEQYF. The CDR3 coding sequence is TGTGCCAGCAGTGAAGTGGACAGGTCCTACGAGCAGTACTTC.

This sequence joins TRBV5-1 and TRBJ2-3, with 8 bases fitting TRBD2. The CDR3 consists of 14 residues. The germline gives CDR1 SGHRS, CDR2 YFSETQ. Trimming removed 4 bases from V and 6 bases from J; junction bases left unmatched: 7. In DNA, the CDR3 is TGCGCCAGCAGCGAGGTCGGGGGGGCGGATACGCAGTATTTT. This codes for CASSEVGGADTQYF.

As regards this clone: The junction departs from germline at one end; a sequencing error may be responsible. The chain uses TRBV7-2 and TRBJ2-3; D perhaps matches TRBD2 (5 bases). The CDR3 is 17 residues long. CDR1 is SGHTA and CDR2 is FQGNSA in the germline V gene. The CDR3 coding sequence is TGTGCCAGCAGCCTCCCCCCGGGTGGAGGTAGCAGAGATACGCAGTATTTT. Its translation is CASSLPPGGGSRDTQYF.

The genes are TRBV4-1 and TRBJ1-2, with D perhaps matching TRBD1 (5 bases). This CDR3 has 17 amino acids. The V end was cut by 0 bases, the J end by 1 base, with 15 bases between. CDR1 and CDR2 (germline): MGHRA, YSYEKL. Here the CDR3 DNA reads TGCGCCAGCAGCCAAGATCTAAACAGGATAGATAACTATGGCTACACCTTC. Protein product: CASSQDLNRIDNYGYTF.

CDR3 coding DNA: TGCAGCGTACCCAGTCCCGGGACAGCCAGCTATGGCTACACCTTC. Encoded protein: CSVPSPGTASYGYTF. The gene calls are TRBV29-1 and TRBJ1-2, with 7 bases aligning to TRBD1. Germline CDR1 is SQVTM and CDR2 is ANQGSEA. The CDR3 extends over 15 amino acids. V shed 6 bases, J shed 4 bases, and the junction held 14 bases outside the gene matches.